The clone carrying this T cell receptor beta chain was seen only once. Its specificity is not known. These data belong to a study of cytomegalovirus exposure and HLA in healthy donors. Study in general: About 85 million unique TCR sequences came from HLA-typed donors in an early release. General study results and limits: The authors assumed roughly uniform sequencing depth across donors for presence/absence analyses. Later on, analysis showed that most CMV-associated TCR beta chains appeared to be HLA-restricted. High sensitivity and specificity were reportedly achieved when the classifier diagnosed cytomegalovirus status.

With 60 Vbeta and 13 Jbeta primers, the PCR was carried out. Some clones are missing from TCRdb's copy, which holds only in-frame ones; the method was immunoSEQ multiplex PCR. This sample has roughly 78,000 clones; approximately 57% occur once, and the top ten carry 5% to 6%. The V gene lost 1 base and the J gene lost 0 bases, with 9 bases spanning the gap. Germline V gene lookup returns CDR1 SEHNR and CDR2 FQNEAQ (reference sequence). This CDR3 is built from 15 residues. Sequenced material: PBMCs. V and J are TRBV7-9 and TRBJ1-1; D is undetermined. The clonotype originates from a man aged 25 to 45 in good health and CMV-seropositive. As DNA, the CDR3 is TGTGCCAGCAGCTTAGGCCTGGAGATGAACACTGAAGCTTTCTTT. Its protein product is CASSLGLEMNTEAFF.